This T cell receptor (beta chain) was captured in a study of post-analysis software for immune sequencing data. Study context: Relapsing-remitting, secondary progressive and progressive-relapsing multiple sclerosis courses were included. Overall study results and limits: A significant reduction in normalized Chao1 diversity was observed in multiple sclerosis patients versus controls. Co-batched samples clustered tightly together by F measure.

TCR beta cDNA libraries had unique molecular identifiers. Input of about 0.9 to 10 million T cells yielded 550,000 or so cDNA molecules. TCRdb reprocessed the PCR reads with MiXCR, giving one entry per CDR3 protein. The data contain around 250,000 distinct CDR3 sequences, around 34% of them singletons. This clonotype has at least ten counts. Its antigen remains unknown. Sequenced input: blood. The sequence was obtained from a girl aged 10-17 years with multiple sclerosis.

The CDR3 protein is CASSQDAGRPNDSPLHF. For the CDR3, the DNA is TGCGCCAGCAGCCAAGATGCCGGTCGTCCTAACGATTCACCCCTCCACTTT. The chain couples TRBV4-1 to TRBJ1-6; D remains unclear. Between the trimmed V and J ends, which lost 0 bases and 8 bases, there was a span of 17 bases. The CDR3 is 17 residues long. Germline V gives CDR1 MGHRA, CDR2 YSYEKL.